These T cell receptor beta chains were read from a single sample in a study of preoperative IRX-2 immunotherapy in early breast cancer. Sequenced by immunoSEQ multiplex PCR; TCRdb stores in-frame clones only, minus some. The sample holds around 88,000 clones, 86% seen once. The source was tumor tissue, collected after IRX-2 immunotherapy. The origin of the receptors is a human donor with breast cancer. The CDR3 runs from the conserved cysteine through the conserved F or W. Each record gives: CDR3 DNA, CDR3 protein, J gene, V gene, D gene, clone size. The D gene is left open where the match is weak. Clone size is not always given. Where it is, it says once, few, many or a class for expanded clones.

CDR3nt: TGCGCCAGCAGCCCGACTAGCGGGAGGTTTAATGAGCAGTTCTTC; CDR3aa: CASSPTSGRFNEQFF; j_gene: TRBJ2-1; v_gene: TRBV5-1; d_gene: TRBD2; abundance: NA
CDR3nt: TGTGCCAGCAGTAACCGAAGGGGGGCGAATGGAAACACCATATATTTT; CDR3aa: CASSNRRGANGNTIYF; j_gene: TRBJ1-3; v_gene: TRBV6-4; d_gene: NA; abundance: NA
CDR3nt: TGCGCCAGCAGACACAGGCCCTCCGCGGCCTACGAGCAGTACTTC; CDR3aa: CASRHRPSAAYEQYF; j_gene: TRBJ2-7; v_gene: TRBV10-2; d_gene: NA; abundance: NA
CDR3nt: TGCAGCGTTGATTATCGGACAGCCCAAGGCTACACCTTC; CDR3aa: CSVDYRTAQGYTF; j_gene: TRBJ1-2; v_gene: TRBV29-1; d_gene: NA; abundance: few
CDR3nt: TGTGCCAGCAGCCCCGGCGGGATCAACTCTGGAAACACCATATATTTT; CDR3aa: CASSPGGINSGNTIYF; j_gene: TRBJ1-3; v_gene: TRBV7-7; d_gene: NA; abundance: NA
CDR3nt: TGCGCCAGCAGCCTGACTAGCGGGGGTACAGATACGCAGTATTTT; CDR3aa: CASSLTSGGTDTQYF; j_gene: TRBJ2-3; v_gene: TRBV10-1; d_gene: TRBD2; abundance: NA
CDR3nt: TGTGCCAGCAGTGATCTGCAACCCGGAGAGACCCAGTACTTC; CDR3aa: CASSDLQPGETQYF; j_gene: TRBJ2-5; v_gene: TRBV25-1; d_gene: NA; abundance: NA
CDR3nt: TGTGCCAGCAGCTTGACAGGGGGCGGAAACACCATATATTTT; CDR3aa: CASSLTGGGNTIYF; j_gene: TRBJ1-3; v_gene: TRBV28; d_gene: TRBD1; abundance: NA
CDR3nt: TGTGCCAGCAGTTACCCGACCAGTGGACGAGATGGCTACACCTTC; CDR3aa: CASSYPTSGRDGYTF; j_gene: TRBJ1-2; v_gene: TRBV6-8; d_gene: NA; abundance: NA
CDR3nt: TGCGCCAGCACCTCCCGGGGGGGGACCGCTAACTATGGCTACATCTTC; CDR3aa: CASTSRGGTANYGYIF; j_gene: TRBJ1-2; v_gene: TRBV5-1; d_gene: NA; abundance: once
CDR3nt: TGTGCCAGCAGTTTAGCTCGGACAGGGTCCTACGAGCAGTACTTC; CDR3aa: CASSLARTGSYEQYF; j_gene: TRBJ2-7; v_gene: TRBV28; d_gene: TRBD1; abundance: NA